The 12 T cell receptor beta chains given below trace back to one sample, sequenced in a study of T cell responses to AZD1222 COVID-19 vaccine. The assay was immunoSEQ multiplex PCR, and TCRdb's table has in-frame clones only and misses some. The table includes some 150,000 clones, about 90% detected once. The specimen was peripheral blood, collected 28 days after the second dose of the MenACWY control vaccine. These receptors were taken from an adult who received the MenACWY meningococcal vaccine as a control.

The chain recombines TRBV18 with TRBJ2-1, with 7 bases matching TRBD2. Germline V gives CDR1 KGHSH, CDR2 LQKENI. The CDR3 has 14 residues. The J segment lost 5 bases and the V segment lost 8 bases, leaving 9 bases of the junction unmatched. The CDR3 here is CASRPSGDHNEQFF. CDR3 nucleotide sequence: TGTGCCAGCCGCCCGAGCGGGGATCACAATGAGCAGTTCTTC. The entire variable domain, with the rest obtained from reference TRBV18 and TRBJ2-1, is as follows: NAGVMQNPRHLVRRRGQEARLRCSPMKGHSHVYWYRQLPEEGLKFMVYLQKENIIDESGMPKERFSAEFPKEGPSILRIQQVVRGDSAAYFCASRPSGDHNEQFFGPGTRLTVL.

CDR3 bases: TGTGCTAGTGGTTTGGTACTAGCAGGAGGGCCTACAGGGGGCTACACCTTC. Amino acid sequence: CASGLVLAGGPTGGYTF. The V and J genes are TRBV12-5 and TRBJ1-2, with a weak D call TRBD1 (6 bases). This CDR3 has 17 residues. The germline CDR1 and CDR2 sequences are LGHNT and FRNRAP. V shed 0 bases and J shed 8 bases, with 22 bases lying between them.

V usage is TRBV6-5 and J usage is TRBJ1-1; no reliable D call. The CDR3 runs to 14 residues. V was pared by 6 bases and J by 4 bases, with 15 bases between. Germline V gives CDR1 MNHEY, CDR2 SVGAGI. CDR3 protein: CASSSRGRGTEAFF. In DNA, the CDR3 is TGTGCCAGCAGCTCCCGGGGTCGTGGCACTGAAGCTTTCTTT.

This chain connects TRBV6-5 to TRBJ1-4; 7 nucleotides align to TRBD1. The CDR3 is 14 amino acids. The trim removed 6 bases at V and 4 bases at J, leaving 5 bases unmatched. Germline V gene sequence: CDR1 MNHEY, CDR2 SVGAGI. CDR3 coding DNA: TGTGCCAGCAGCCTGACAGGGATTAATGAAAAACTGTTTTTT. Its translation is CASSLTGINEKLFF.

The table lists this clone with a few counts. The chain recombines TRBV5-4 with TRBJ2-7, with a possible D match to TRBD1 (6 bases). Between the trimmed V and J ends, which lost 1 base and 7 bases, there was a span of 18 bases. The length of the CDR3 is 15 residues. Germline-derived CDR1 and CDR2 are SGHNT and YYREEE (reference sequence). The CDR3 DNA sequence: TGTGCCAGCAGCTTGCACTGGGGGCGCGTGGCTGAGCAGTACTTC. It translates to CASSLHWGRVAEQYF.

The chain is built from TRBV5-1 and TRBJ1-2; 8 bases agree with TRBD1. Germline V gene lookup returns CDR1 SGHRS and CDR2 YFSETQ. The CDR3 totals 15 residues. The junction had 9 bases not matched to a gene; V was cut back by 4 bases and J by 4 bases. CDR3 sequence (DNA): TGCGCCAGCAGCATCACAACCGGGACAGGCTATGGCTACACCTTC. As protein: CASSITTGTGYGYTF.

The chain is built from TRBV2 and TRBJ1-3; D is unresolved. The CDR3 runs 13 residues. The V end was cut by 4 bases, the J end by 4 bases, with 8 bases between. From germline, CDR1 is SNHLY and CDR2 FYNNEI. CDR3 residues: CASSGKAGNTIYF. The DNA for the CDR3 is TGTGCCAGCAGTGGGAAGGCGGGAAACACCATATATTTT. Full variable domain (missing parts from reference TRBV2 and TRBJ1-3): EPEVTQTPSHQVTQMGQEVILRCVPISNHLYFYWYRQILGQKVEFLVSFYNNEISEKSEIFDDQFSVERPDGSNFTLKIRSTKLEDSAMYFCASSGKAGNTIYFGEGSWLTVV.

The rearrangement links TRBV6-6 to TRBJ2-1, with D perhaps matching TRBD2 (6 bases). Trimming left V 11 bases short and J 5 bases short, with 16 bases between. The germline V gene has CDR1 MNHNY and CDR2 SVGAGI (reference sequence). The CDR3 covers 13 residues. CDR3 in amino acids: CAYSGLANNEQFF. CDR3 sequence (DNA): TGTGCCTATTCGGGACTGGCTAACAATGAGCAGTTCTTC.

The rearrangement uses TRBV12-3 or TRBV12-4 and TRBJ1-2; D is unresolved. The CDR3 totals 11 residues. The ends were cut back, 7 bases at V and 6 bases at J, with 9 bases in the middle. The CDR3 DNA follows: TGTGCCAGCAATTTGGGCCATGGCTACACCTTC. The encoded protein is CASNLGHGYTF.

J is TRBJ2-7 and V is TRBV25-1, with a weak D call TRBD2 (6 bases). Trimming took off 4 bases at V and 5 bases at J, with 12 bases between the two ends. Germline-derived CDR1 and CDR2 are MGHDK and SYGVNS. The CDR3 length is 13 residues. CDR3 residues: CASSASSANEQYF. CDR3 sequence (DNA): TGTGCCAGCAGTGCCTCTAGCGCCAACGAGCAGTACTTC.

The CDR3, as DNA: TGTGCCAGCAGCCAAGAGGGGGCTAGCGGGGCAATTAGCTCCTACAATGAGCAGTTCTTC. It yields the protein CASSQEGASGAISSYNEQFF. The chain carries TRBV4-2 and TRBJ2-1; 9 nucleotides match TRBD2. CDR3 length equals 20 residues. J gave up 0 bases and V 0 bases, and 12 bases lay outside the gene matches. Looked up from germline, CDR1 is LGHNA and CDR2 is YNFKEQ.

V gene TRBV27 combines with J gene TRBJ1-1; no clear D gene. Germline V lookup: CDR1 MNHEY, CDR2 SMNVEV (reference sequence). Trimming left V 6 bases short and J 0 bases short, with 11 bases between. This CDR3 is 14 amino acids long. CDR3 protein: CASRPQVMNTEAFF. The DNA for the CDR3 is TGTGCCAGCAGGCCCCAGGTAATGAACACTGAAGCTTTCTTT.